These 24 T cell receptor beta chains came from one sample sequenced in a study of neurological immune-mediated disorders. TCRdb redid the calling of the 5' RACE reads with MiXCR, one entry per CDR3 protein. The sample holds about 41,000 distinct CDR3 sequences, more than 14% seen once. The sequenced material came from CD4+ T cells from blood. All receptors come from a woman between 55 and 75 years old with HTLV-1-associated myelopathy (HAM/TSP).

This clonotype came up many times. CDR3 sequence reads: CASSRLASANTGELFF. The CDR3 DNA is TGCGCCAGCAGCAGACTAGCGTCCGCGAACACCGGGGAGCTGTTTTTT. The chain employs TRBV5-1 and TRBJ2-2; 8 bases are a match to TRBD2. CDR3 size: 16 residues. The germline CDR1 and CDR2 sequences are SGHRS and YFSETQ. The junction had 5 bases not matched to a gene; V was cut back by 4 bases and J by 0 bases.

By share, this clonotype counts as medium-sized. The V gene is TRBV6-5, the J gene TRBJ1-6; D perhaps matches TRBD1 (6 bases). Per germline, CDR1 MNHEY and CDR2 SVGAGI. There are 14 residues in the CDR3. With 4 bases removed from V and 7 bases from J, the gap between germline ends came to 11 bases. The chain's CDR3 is CASSSVTGNSPLHF. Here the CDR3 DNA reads TGTGCCAGCAGTTCCGTAACAGGGAATTCACCCCTCCACTTT.

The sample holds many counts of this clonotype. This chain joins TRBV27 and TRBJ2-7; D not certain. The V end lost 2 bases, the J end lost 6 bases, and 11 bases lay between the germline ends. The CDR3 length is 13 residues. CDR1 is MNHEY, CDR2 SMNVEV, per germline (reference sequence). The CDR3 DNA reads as TGTGCCAGCAGTTTACTACCGGTGGGCGAGCAGTACTTC. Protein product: CASSLLPVGEQYF.

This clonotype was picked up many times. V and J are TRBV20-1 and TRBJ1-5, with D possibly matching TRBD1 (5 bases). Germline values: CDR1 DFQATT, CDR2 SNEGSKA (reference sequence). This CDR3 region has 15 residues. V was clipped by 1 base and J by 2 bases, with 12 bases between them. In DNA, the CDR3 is TGCAGTGCTAGAGTTTGGGGGGTCGGCAATCAGCCCCAGCATTTT. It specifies CSARVWGVGNQPQHF.

The CDR3 region has the DNA TGTGCCAGCACCCGTCCCGGGACCTTCAATCAGCCCCAGCATTTT. It is translated as CASTRPGTFNQPQHF. The chain joins TRBV6-2 or TRBV6-3 to TRBJ1-5; D is possibly TRBD1 (5 bases). Per the germline V gene, CDR1 is MNHEY and CDR2 is SVGEGT. V was shortened by 7 bases and J by 3 bases, with 16 bases between the two germline ends. The CDR3 has 15 amino acids.

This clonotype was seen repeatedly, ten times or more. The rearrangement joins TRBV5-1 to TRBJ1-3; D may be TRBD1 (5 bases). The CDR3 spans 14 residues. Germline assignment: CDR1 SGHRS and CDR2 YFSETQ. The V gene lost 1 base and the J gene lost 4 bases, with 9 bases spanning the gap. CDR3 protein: CASSLSGPGNTIYF. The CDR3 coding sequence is TGCGCCAGCAGCTTGTCGGGACCCGGAAACACCATATATTTT.

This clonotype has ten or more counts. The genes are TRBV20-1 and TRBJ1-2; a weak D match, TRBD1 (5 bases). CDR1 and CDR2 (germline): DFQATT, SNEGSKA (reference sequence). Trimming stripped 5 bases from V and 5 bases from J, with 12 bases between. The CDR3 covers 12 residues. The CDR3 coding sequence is TGCAGTGCTCGGGGACGAATTTATGGCTACACCTTC. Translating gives CSARGRIYGYTF.

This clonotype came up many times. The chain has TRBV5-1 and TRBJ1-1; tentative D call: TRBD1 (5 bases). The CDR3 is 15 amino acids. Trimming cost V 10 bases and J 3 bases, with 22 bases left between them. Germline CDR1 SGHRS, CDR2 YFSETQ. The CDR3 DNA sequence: TGCGCCTCGAGAATATCTGGCAGGGCGGACACTGAAGCTTTCTTT. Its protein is CASRISGRADTEAFF.

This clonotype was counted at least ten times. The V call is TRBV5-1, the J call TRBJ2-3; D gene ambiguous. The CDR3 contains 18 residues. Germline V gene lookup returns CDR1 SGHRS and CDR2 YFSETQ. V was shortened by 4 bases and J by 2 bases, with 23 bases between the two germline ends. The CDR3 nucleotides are TGCGCCAGCAGCCCCCGGCCACCCCAGCAGGCAGCCACAGATACGCAGTATTTT. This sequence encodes CASSPRPPQQAATDTQYF.

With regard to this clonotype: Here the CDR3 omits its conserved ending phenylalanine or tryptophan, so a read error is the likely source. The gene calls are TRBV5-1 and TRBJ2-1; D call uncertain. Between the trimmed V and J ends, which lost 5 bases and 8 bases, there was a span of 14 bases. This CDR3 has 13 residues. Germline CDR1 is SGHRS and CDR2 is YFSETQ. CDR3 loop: CASSSLLVDEQFV. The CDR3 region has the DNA TGCGCCAGCAGTTCTTTGTTGGTTGATGAGCAGTTCGTC.

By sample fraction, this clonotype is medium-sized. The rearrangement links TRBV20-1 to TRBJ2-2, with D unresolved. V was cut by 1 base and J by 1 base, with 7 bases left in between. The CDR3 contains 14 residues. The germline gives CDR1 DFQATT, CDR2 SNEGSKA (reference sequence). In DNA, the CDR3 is TGCAGTGCTAGAGGTCGGAGGAACACCGGGGAGCTGTTTTTT. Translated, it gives CSARGRRNTGELFF.

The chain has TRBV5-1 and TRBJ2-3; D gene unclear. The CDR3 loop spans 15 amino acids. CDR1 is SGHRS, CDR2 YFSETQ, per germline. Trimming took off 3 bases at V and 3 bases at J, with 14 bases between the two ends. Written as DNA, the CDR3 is TGCGCCAGCAGCTCCCTCCCTGGCTTGACAGATACGCAGTATTTT. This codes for CASSSLPGLTDTQYF.

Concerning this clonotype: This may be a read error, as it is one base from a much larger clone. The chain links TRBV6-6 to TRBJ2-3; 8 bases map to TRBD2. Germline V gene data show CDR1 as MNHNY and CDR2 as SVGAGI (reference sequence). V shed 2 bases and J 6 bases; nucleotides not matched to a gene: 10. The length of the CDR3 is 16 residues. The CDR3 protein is CASSYLLRGEGDTQYF. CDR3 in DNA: TGTGCCAGCAGTTACCTGTTGCGGGGGGAGGGCGATACGCAGTATTTT.

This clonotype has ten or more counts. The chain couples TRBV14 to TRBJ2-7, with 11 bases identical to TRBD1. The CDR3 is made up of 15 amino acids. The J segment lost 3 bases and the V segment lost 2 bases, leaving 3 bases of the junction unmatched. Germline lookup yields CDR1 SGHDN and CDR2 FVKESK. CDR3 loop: CASSQTGTGGYEQYF. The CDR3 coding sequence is TGTGCCAGCAGCCAAACCGGGACAGGGGGCTACGAGCAGTACTTC.

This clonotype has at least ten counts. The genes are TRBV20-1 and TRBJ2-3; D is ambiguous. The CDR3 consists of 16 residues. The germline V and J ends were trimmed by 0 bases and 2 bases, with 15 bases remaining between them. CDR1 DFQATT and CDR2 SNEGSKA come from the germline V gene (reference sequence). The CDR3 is CSARDRGRTDTDTQYF. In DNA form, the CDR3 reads TGCAGTGCTAGAGATCGCGGCCGGACGGACACAGATACGCAGTATTTT.

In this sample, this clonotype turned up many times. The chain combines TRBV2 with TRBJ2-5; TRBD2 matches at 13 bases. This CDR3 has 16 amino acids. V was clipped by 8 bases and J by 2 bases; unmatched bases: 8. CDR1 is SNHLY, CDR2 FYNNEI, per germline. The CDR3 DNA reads TGTGCCAGCTCCTGGACTAGCGGGGGAGGACAAGAGACCCAGTACTTC. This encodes CASSWTSGGGQETQYF.

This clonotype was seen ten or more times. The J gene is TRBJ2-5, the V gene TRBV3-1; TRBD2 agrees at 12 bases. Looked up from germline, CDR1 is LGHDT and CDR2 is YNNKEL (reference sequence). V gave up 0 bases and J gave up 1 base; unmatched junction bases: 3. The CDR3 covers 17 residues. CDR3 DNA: TGTGCCAGCAGCCAAGATAGACTAGCGGGGGTCCAAGAGACCCAGTACTTC. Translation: CASSQDRLAGVQETQYF.

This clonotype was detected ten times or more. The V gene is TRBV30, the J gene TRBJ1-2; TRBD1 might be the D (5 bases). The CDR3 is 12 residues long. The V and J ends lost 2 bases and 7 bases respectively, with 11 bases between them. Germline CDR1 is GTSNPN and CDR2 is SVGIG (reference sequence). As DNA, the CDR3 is TGTGCCTGGAGTAAAGGGGTCCGTGGCTACACCTTC. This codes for CAWSKGVRGYTF.

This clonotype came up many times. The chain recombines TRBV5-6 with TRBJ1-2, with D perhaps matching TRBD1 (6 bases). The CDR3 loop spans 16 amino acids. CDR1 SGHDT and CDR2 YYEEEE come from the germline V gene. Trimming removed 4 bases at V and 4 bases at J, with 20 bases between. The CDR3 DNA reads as TGTGCCAGCAGCCAGAGCACCTGGGGGCCCTCCTATGGCTACACCTTC. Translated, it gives CASSQSTWGPSYGYTF.

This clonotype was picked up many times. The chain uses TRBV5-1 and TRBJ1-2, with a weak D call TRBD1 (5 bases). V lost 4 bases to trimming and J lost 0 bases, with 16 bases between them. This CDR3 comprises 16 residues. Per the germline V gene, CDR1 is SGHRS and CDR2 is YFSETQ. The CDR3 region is CASSPSGGMANYGYTF. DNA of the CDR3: TGCGCCAGCAGCCCAAGTGGGGGGATGGCTAACTATGGCTACACCTTC. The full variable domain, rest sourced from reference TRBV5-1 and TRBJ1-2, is KAGVTQTPRYLIKTRGQQVTLSCSPISGHRSVSWYQQTPGQGLQFLFEYFSETQRNKGNFPGRFSGRQFSNSRSEMNVSTLELGDSALYLCASSPSGGMANYGYTFGSGTRLTVV.

CDR3 nucleotides: TGCAGTGCTAGCGGGGCCTGGGGAGATACGCAGTATTTT. Amino acid sequence: CSASGAWGDTQYF. The rearrangement links TRBV20-1 to TRBJ2-3; D possibly uses TRBD1 or TRBD2 (5 bases each). CDR3 length: 13 residues. V gave up 3 bases and J gave up 5 bases, with 12 bases separating them. In germline, CDR1 is DFQATT, CDR2 SNEGSKA (reference sequence).

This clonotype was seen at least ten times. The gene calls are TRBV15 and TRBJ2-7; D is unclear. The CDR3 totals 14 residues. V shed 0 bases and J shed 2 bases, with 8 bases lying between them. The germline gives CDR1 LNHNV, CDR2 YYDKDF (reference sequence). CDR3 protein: CATSRDVATYEQYF. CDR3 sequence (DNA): TGTGCCACCAGCAGAGATGTTGCCACCTACGAGCAGTACTTC. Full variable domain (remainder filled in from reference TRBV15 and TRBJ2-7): DAMVIQNPRYQVTQFGKPVTLSCSQTLNHNVMYWYQQKSSQAPKLLFHYYDKDFNNEADTPDNFQSRRPNTSFCFLDIRSPGLGDTAMYLCATSRDVATYEQYFGPGTRLTVT.

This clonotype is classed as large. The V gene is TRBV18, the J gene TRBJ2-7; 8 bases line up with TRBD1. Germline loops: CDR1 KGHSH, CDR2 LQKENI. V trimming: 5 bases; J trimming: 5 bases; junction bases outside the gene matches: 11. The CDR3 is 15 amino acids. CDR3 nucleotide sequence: TGTGCCAGCTCAGTGACAGGGGTCTTCGATCACGAGCAGTACTTC. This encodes CASSVTGVFDHEQYF.

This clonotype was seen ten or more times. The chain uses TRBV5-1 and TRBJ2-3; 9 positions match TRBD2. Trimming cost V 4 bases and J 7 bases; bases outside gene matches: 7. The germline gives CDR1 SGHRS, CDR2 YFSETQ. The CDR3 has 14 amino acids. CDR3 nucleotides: TGCGCCAGCAGCCCCGGACTAGCGCCGTATACGCAGTATTTT. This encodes CASSPGLAPYTQYF.